Here is one T cell receptor (beta chain) with its context. This sample stems from a study of T cells in women clearing cervical HPV infection. For the study at large: Case blood drawn at lesion detection; control blood after infection cleared.

The assay was immunoSEQ multiplex PCR, and TCRdb's table has in-frame clones only and misses some. Its table lists some 9,800 clones. All participants had a single incident cervical HPV16 infection, and prevalent HPV16 infections were excluded. HPV was found by MY09/MY11 PCR and dot-blot genotyping. Sequences were obtained from blood buffy coat. This clonotype was obtained from a woman aged 18-70 years with a cervical HPV16 infection that either progressed to CIN3+ or cleared (not recorded which).

CDR3 in amino acids: CASNRDPGGNQPQHF. The sequenced part of the CDR3 DNA is TGTGCCAGCAACCGGGACCCAGGGGGCAATCAGCCC. The chain uses TRBV2 and TRBJ1-5, with a possible D match to TRBD1 (6 bases). With the read ending 3 residues before the CDR3 end, the germline J gene is used to fill in that end. The CDR3 totals 15 residues. The V end lost 7 bases, the J end lost 2 bases, and 15 bases lay between the germline ends. Germline CDR1 and CDR2: SNHLY and FYNNEI.